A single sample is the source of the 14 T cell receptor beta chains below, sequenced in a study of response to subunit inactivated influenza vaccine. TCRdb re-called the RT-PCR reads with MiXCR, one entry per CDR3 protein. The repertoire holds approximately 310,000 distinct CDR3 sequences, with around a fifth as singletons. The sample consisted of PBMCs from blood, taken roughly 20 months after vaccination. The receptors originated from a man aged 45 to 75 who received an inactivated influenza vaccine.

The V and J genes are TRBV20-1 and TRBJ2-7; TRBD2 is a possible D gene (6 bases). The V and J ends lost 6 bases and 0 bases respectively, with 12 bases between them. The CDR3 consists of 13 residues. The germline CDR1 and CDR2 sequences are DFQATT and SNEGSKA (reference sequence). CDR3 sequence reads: CSAQLALSYEQYF. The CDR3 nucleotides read TGCAGTGCGCAACTAGCACTCTCCTACGAGCAGTACTTC.

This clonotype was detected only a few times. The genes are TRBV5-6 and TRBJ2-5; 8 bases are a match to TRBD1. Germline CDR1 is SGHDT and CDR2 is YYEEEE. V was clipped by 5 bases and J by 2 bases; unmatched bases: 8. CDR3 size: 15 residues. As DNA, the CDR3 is TGTGCCAGCAGTTACAGGACAGGGAGACAAGAGACCCAGTACTTC. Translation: CASSYRTGRQETQYF.

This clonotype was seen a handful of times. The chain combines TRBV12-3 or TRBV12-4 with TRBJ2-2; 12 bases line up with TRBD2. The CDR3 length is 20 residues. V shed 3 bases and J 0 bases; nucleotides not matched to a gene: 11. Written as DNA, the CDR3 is TGTGCCAGCAGTTTTGGGACTAGCGGGCTACCTCGCGCGAACACCGGGGAGCTGTTTTTT. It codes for CASSFGTSGLPRANTGELFF.

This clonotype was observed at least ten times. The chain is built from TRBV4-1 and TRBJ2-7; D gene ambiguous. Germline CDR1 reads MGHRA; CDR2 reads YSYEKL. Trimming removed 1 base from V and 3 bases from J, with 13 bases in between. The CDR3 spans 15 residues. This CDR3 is CASSQVPSGSYEQYF. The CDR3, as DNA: TGCGCCAGCAGCCAAGTCCCTTCTGGAAGCTACGAGCAGTACTTC.

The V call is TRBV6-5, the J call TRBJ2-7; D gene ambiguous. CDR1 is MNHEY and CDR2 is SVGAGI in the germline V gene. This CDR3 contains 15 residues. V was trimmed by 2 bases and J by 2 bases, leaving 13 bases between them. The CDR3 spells CASSYTEHSPYEQYF. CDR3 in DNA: TGTGCCAGCAGTTACACAGAACACTCACCCTACGAGCAGTACTTC.

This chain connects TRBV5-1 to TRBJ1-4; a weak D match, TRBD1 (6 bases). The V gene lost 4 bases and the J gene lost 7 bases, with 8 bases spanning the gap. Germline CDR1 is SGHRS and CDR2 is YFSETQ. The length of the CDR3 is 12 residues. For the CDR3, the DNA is TGCGCCAGCAGCGAGGACAGTGAAAAACTGTTTTTT. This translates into CASSEDSEKLFF.

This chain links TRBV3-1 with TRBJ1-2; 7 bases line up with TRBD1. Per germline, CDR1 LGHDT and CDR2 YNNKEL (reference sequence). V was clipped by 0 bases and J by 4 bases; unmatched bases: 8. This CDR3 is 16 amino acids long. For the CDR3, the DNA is TGTGCCAGCAGCCAAGATCTAACGTGGGACAGCTATGGCTACACCTTC. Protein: CASSQDLTWDSYGYTF.

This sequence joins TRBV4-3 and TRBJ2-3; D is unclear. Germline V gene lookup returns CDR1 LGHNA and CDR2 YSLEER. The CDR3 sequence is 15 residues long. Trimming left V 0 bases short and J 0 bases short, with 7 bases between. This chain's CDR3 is CASSQDPSSTDTQYF. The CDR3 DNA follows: TGCGCCAGCAGCCAAGACCCGTCTAGCACAGATACGCAGTATTTT.

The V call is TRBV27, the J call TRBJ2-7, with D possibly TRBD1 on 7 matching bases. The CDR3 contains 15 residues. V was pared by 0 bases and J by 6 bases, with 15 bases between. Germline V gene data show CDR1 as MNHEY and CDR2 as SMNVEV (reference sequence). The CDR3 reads CASSLSEGALGEQYF. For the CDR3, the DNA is TGTGCCAGCAGTTTATCGGAGGGGGCCCTGGGCGAGCAGTACTTC.

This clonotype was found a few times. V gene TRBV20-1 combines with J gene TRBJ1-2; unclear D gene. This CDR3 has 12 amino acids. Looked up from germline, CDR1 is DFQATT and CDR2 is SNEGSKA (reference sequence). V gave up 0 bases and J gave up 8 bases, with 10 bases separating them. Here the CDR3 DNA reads TGCAGTGCTAGAGATCACGGGTTCGGCTACACCTTC. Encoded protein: CSARDHGFGYTF.

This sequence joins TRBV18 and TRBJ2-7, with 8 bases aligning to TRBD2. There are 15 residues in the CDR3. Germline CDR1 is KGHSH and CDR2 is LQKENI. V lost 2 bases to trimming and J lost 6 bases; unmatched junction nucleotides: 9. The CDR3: CASSPRAGVQSEQYF. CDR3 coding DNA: TGTGCCAGCTCACCAAGAGCGGGAGTTCAGTCCGAGCAGTACTTC.

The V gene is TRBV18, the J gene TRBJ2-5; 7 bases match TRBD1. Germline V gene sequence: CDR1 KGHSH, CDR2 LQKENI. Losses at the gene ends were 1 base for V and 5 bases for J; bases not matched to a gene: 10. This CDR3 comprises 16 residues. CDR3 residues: CASSPRLGGDRETQYF. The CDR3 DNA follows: TGTGCCAGCTCACCACGGTTAGGGGGCGACCGGGAGACCCAGTACTTC.

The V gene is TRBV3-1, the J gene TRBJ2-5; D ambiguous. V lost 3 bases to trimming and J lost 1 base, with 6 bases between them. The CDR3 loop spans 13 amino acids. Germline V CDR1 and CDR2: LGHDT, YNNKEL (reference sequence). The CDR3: CASSHRTQETQYF. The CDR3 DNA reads TGTGCCAGCAGCCACCGGACCCAAGAGACCCAGTACTTC.

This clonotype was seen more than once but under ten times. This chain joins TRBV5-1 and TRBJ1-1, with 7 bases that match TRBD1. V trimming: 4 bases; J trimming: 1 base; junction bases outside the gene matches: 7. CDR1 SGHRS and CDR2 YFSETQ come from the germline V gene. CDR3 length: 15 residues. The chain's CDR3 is CASSPPGQKNTEAFF. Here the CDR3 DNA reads TGCGCCAGCAGCCCTCCGGGACAGAAGAACACTGAAGCTTTCTTT. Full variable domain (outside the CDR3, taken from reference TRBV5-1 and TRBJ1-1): KAGVTQTPRYLIKTRGQQVTLSCSPISGHRSVSWYQQTPGQGLQFLFEYFSETQRNKGNFPGRFSGRQFSNSRSEMNVSTLELGDSALYLCASSPPGQKNTEAFFGQGTRLTVV.